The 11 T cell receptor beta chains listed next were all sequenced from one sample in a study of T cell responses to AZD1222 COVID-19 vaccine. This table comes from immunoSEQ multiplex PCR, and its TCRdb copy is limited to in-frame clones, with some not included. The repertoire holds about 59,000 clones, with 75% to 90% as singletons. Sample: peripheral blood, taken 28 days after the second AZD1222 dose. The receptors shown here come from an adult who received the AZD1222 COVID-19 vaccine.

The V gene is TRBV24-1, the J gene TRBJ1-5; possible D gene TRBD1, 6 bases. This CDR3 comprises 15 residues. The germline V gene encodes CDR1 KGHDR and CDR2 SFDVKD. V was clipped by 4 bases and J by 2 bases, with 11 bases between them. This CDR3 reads CATSDSNRGNQPQHF. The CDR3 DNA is TGTGCCACCAGTGACTCTAACAGGGGCAATCAGCCCCAGCATTTT.

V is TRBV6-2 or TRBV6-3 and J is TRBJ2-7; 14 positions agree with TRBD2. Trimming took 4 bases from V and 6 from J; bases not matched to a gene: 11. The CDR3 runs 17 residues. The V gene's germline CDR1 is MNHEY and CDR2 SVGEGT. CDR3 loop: CASSFSGLAGVELEQYF. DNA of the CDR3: TGTGCCAGCAGTTTTTCGGGACTAGCGGGAGTGGAACTCGAGCAGTACTTC.

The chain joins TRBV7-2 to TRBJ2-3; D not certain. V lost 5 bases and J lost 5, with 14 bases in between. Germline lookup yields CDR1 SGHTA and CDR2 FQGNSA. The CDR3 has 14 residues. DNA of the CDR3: TGTGCCAGCAGCCCCCCGCCGACCATAGATACGCAGTATTTT. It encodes CASSPPPTIDTQYF.

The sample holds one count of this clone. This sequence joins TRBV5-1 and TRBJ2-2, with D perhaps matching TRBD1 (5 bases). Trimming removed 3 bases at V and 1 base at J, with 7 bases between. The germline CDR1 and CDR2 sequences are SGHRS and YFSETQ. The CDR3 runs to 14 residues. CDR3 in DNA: TGCGCCAGCAGCTATGACAGGAACACCGGGGAGCTGTTTTTT. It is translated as CASSYDRNTGELFF. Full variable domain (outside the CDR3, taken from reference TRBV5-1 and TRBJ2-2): KAGVTQTPRYLIKTRGQQVTLSCSPISGHRSVSWYQQTPGQGLQFLFEYFSETQRNKGNFPGRFSGRQFSNSRSEMNVSTLELGDSALYLCASSYDRNTGELFFGEGSRLTVL.

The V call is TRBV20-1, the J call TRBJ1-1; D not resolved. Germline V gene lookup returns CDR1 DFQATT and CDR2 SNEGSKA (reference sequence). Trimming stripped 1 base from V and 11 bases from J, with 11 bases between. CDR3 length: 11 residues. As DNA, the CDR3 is TGCAGTGCTAGAGCGTCCGTTGTGGCTTTCTTT. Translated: CSARASVVAFF.

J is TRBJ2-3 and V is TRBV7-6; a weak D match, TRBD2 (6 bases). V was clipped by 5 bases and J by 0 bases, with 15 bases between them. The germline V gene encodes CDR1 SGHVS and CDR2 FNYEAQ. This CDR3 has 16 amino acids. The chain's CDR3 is CASSVGRGESTDTQYF. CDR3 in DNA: TGTGCCAGCAGCGTGGGGCGGGGTGAAAGCACAGATACGCAGTATTTT.

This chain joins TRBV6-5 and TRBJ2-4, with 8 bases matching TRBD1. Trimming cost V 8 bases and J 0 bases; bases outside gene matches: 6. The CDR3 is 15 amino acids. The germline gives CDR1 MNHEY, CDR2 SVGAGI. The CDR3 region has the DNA TGTGCCAGCGGGGACAGGAAATTAGCCAAAAACATTCAGTACTTC. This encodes CASGDRKLAKNIQYF.

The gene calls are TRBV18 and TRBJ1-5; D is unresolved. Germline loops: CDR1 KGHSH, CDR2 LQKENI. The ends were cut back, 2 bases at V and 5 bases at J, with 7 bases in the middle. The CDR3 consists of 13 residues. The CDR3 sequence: CASSPVEDQPQHF. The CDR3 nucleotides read TGTGCCAGCTCACCAGTCGAAGATCAGCCCCAGCATTTT.

The CDR3 nucleotides are TGTGCCAGTAGTATCGTGGGAGGGAAGCAAGAGACCCAGTACTTC. Its translation: CASSIVGGKQETQYF. The rearrangement joins TRBV19 to TRBJ2-5; 7 nucleotides match TRBD2. CDR1 and CDR2 from the germline V gene are LNHDA and SQIVND (reference sequence). Trimming removed 3 bases from V and 2 bases from J; junction bases left unmatched: 6. This CDR3 region has 15 residues.

The DNA of the CDR3 is TGTGCCAGCAGTTCTCGGGACAGCTATAATTCACCCCTCCACTTT. Residues: CASSSRDSYNSPLHF. The rearrangement uses TRBV28 and TRBJ1-6; 7 bases line up with TRBD1. The germline V gene has CDR1 MDHEN and CDR2 SYDVKM. The CDR3 sequence is 15 residues long. V shed 4 bases and J 3 bases; nucleotides not matched to a gene: 3.

The CDR3 nucleotides are TGCGCCTACAGGGGGCTCAAGGGAGAGACCCAGTACTTC. It translates to CAYRGLKGETQYF. V gene TRBV5-1 combines with J gene TRBJ2-5, with 9 bases that match TRBD1. V was pared by 10 bases and J by 4 bases, with 8 bases of the junction left unmatched. The CDR3 consists of 13 residues. Germline V gene sequence: CDR1 SGHRS, CDR2 YFSETQ. Full variable domain (remainder filled in from reference TRBV5-1 and TRBJ2-5): KAGVTQTPRYLIKTRGQQVTLSCSPISGHRSVSWYQQTPGQGLQFLFEYFSETQRNKGNFPGRFSGRQFSNSRSEMNVSTLELGDSALYLCAYRGLKGETQYFGPGTRLLVL.